The sequence of this TCR beta chain was determined in a study of CD8+CD57+ T cells in acquired aplastic anemia. Study in general: 3.2 ug was the average amount of DNA from sorted CD4+ and CD8+ cells. Regarding the study as a whole: A significant difference in CD8+ Simpson's diversity between patients and controls was not found.

Germline CDR1 LNHNV, CDR2 YYDKDF (reference sequence). Trimming pared 5 bases from V and 5 bases from J, leaving 18 bases between. This CDR3 is 15 amino acids long. In the case of this clonotype: Its target is not known.

For CDR3 and TCR beta VDJ profiling, genomic DNA was the template used. One entry per CDR3 protein results from TCRdb running MiXCR on the reads. The repertoire includes 50,000 to 70,000 distinct CDR3 sequences, under 55% of them detected once, and about 2.5% sits in the top ten. The chain is built from TRBV15 and TRBJ1-1; perhaps TRBD1 as D (5 bases). This TCR was recovered from a human donor in good health, serving as a control. Input material: sorted CD4+, CD8+, or CD8+CD57+ T cells (not recorded which) from PBMCs. The CDR3 DNA reads TGTGCCACCAGCCAAGGGGCTACAGTGGAGACTGAAGCTTTCTTT. This encodes CATSQGATVETEAFF.